This T cell receptor (beta chain) emerged from a study of CD4 T cells in relation to SARS-CoV-2 and coronaviruses. Assay used: immunoSEQ multiplex PCR; TCRdb lists only in-frame clones, some missing. The table has roughly 60,000 clones, 85% to 95% seen once. The unexposed donors gave CD4+ T cells in 2011-2018, prior to COVID-19. The sample comprised naive CD4+ T cells from PBMCs. The subset: naive CD4+ T cells isolated by negative enrichment. This receptor was taken from a human donor in good health.

The CDR3 is CASSLKLGTSGTDTQYF. The CDR3 DNA sequence: TGTGCCAGCAGCTTAAAACTCGGGACTAGCGGCACAGATACGCAGTATTTT. This chain links TRBV7-8 with TRBJ2-3, with 10 positions matching TRBD2. From germline, CDR1 is SGHVS and CDR2 FQNEAQ. J was trimmed by 1 base and V by 2 bases; bases with no gene match: 6. This CDR3 is built from 17 residues.